This T cell receptor (beta chain) was identified during a study of blood T cells in healthy people across ages. Notes on the study in general: Diversity figures derived from one million T cells were judged to underestimate the true value.

V lost 4 bases, J lost 6 bases, and 7 bases stayed unmatched. The CDR3 length is 16 residues. Germline V gene sequence: CDR1 SGHDN, CDR2 FVKESK. Next came a second PCR, run for 7 to 11 cycles, which used a sample-barcoded 5' primer along with a J-beta primer mix. Each cDNA molecule, via a template-switch adaptor with 12 random nucleotides, was tagged. TCRdb reanalysed the 5' RACE reads using MiXCR and keeps one entry per CDR3 protein. There are 1,100,000 or so distinct CDR3 sequences in the sample; under 55% occur only once, and around 18% lies in the top ten. This clonotype was picked up a small number of times. Its specificity is not known. The authors extracted at least 6 micrograms of total RNA per sample.

The sequencing input was blood. This chain links TRBV14 with TRBJ2-1, with 12 bases identical to TRBD2. This TCR derives from a woman aged 55 to 70 in good health. The CDR3 bases are TGTGCCAGCAGCCCTCCGACTAGCGGGAGAGGCAATGAGCAGTTCTTC. It translates to CASSPPTSGRGNEQFF.